The 14 T cell receptor beta chains below come from one sample, sequenced in a study of shared clonotypes between healthy human individuals. TCRdb keeps only in-frame clones here, not all; method: immunoSEQ multiplex PCR. The sample lists hundreds of thousands of clones, around 95% occurring once. Only CD45RO-negative cells positively selected for CCR7 counted as naive CD8 cells, so terminally differentiated effector memory CD45RA+ cells were excluded. Source material: naive CD8+ T cells sorted from blood. The receptors originated from a woman aged 25-40 years in good health.

This chain uses TRBV30 with TRBJ2-1; D remains unclear. The V gene lost 0 bases and the J gene lost 4 bases, with 4 bases spanning the gap. CDR3 length equals 12 residues. Germline CDR1 and CDR2: GTSNPN and SVGIG (reference sequence). CDR3 sequence reads: CAWSVSYNEQFF. The CDR3 DNA reads as TGTGCCTGGAGTGTATCGTACAATGAGCAGTTCTTC.

The chain has TRBV19 and TRBJ2-7; 7 bases match TRBD2. CDR1 is LNHDA, CDR2 SQIVND, per germline (reference sequence). Losses at the gene ends were 10 bases for V and 0 bases for J; bases not matched to a gene: 6. There are 13 residues in the CDR3. The CDR3 DNA reads TGTGCCACAAAAGGGGACTACTCCTACGAGCAGTACTTC. Translating gives CATKGDYSYEQYF.

The chain uses TRBV27 and TRBJ2-7; 14 bases map to TRBD2. V was pared by 5 bases and J by 5 bases, with 8 bases of the junction left unmatched. This CDR3 region has 16 residues. Germline loops: CDR1 MNHEY, CDR2 SMNVEV (reference sequence). The CDR3 coding sequence is TGTGCCAGCAGTCCACGGGGGACTAGCGGGAGTCACGAGCAGTACTTC. It translates to CASSPRGTSGSHEQYF.

The gene calls are TRBV6-5 and TRBJ1-2, with D hard to call. CDR3 length: 13 amino acids. With 5 bases removed from V and 6 bases from J, the gap between germline ends came to 13 bases. Germline V lookup: CDR1 MNHEY, CDR2 SVGAGI. The CDR3 spells CASSQEVRDGYTF. In nucleotides, the CDR3 is TGTGCCAGCAGTCAAGAGGTGAGGGATGGCTACACCTTC.

In the case of this clone: Other nucleotide sequences in the sample specify the same CDR3. The gene calls are TRBV27 and TRBJ1-5; D might be TRBD1 (5 bases). Trimming stripped 2 bases from V and 4 bases from J, with 12 bases between. Germline-derived CDR1 and CDR2 are MNHEY and SMNVEV (reference sequence). CDR3 length equals 15 residues. CDR3 region: CASSLSLTGNQPQHF. In DNA form, the CDR3 reads TGTGCCAGCAGTTTAAGTTTAACAGGTAATCAGCCCCAGCATTTT.

The chain has TRBV28 and TRBJ2-1, with 12 bases aligning to TRBD2. Trimming cost V 7 bases and J 8 bases; bases outside gene matches: 6. CDR1 MDHEN and CDR2 SYDVKM come from the germline V gene. The CDR3 loop spans 14 amino acids. The CDR3, as DNA: TGTGCCAGCACCCGACTAGCGGGAGTCCATGAGCAGTTCTTC. Amino acids: CASTRLAGVHEQFF.

The J gene is TRBJ2-7, the V gene TRBV11-2; a weak D match, TRBD2 (5 bases). CDR3 length: 15 amino acids. Germline CDR1 is SGHAT and CDR2 is FQNNGV. V was pared by 0 bases and J by 2 bases, with 11 bases between. This CDR3 is CASSLDGELPYEQYF. Here the CDR3 DNA reads TGTGCCAGCAGCTTAGACGGGGAACTTCCCTACGAGCAGTACTTC.

The rearrangement uses TRBV27 and TRBJ2-7, with 12 bases fitting TRBD2. CDR3 size: 15 residues. The trim removed 5 bases at V and 3 bases at J, leaving 5 bases unmatched. Per the germline V gene, CDR1 is MNHEY and CDR2 is SMNVEV (reference sequence). The CDR3: CASSPRLAGVYEQYF. CDR3 in DNA: TGTGCCAGCAGTCCGCGACTAGCGGGAGTCTACGAGCAGTACTTC.

This chain uses TRBV30 with TRBJ1-2; the D gene is possibly TRBD1 (5 bases). Germline V gene lookup returns CDR1 GTSNPN and CDR2 SVGIG (reference sequence). The CDR3 has 13 residues. With 4 bases removed from V and 6 bases from J, the gap between germline ends came to 15 bases. As DNA, the CDR3 is TGTGCCTGGAAAAGGGACGCACGTAATGGCTACACCTTC. Protein: CAWKRDARNGYTF.

This clone was recorded only once. This chain uses TRBV7-9 with TRBJ2-1; D remains unclear. The CDR3 is 14 residues long. Germline CDR1 SEHNR, CDR2 FQNEAQ (reference sequence). V lost 5 bases, J lost 7 bases, and 15 bases lay in between. The CDR3, as DNA: TGTGCCAGCAGCCAATGGGATTACATGAATGAGCAGTTCTTC. It specifies CASSQWDYMNEQFF.

The V call is TRBV7-2, the J call TRBJ1-2; no clear D gene. Germline assignment: CDR1 SGHTA and CDR2 FQGNSA. V was clipped by 6 bases and J by 8 bases, with 10 bases between them. There are 11 residues in the CDR3. CDR3 nucleotide sequence: TGTGCCAGCAGGACTCCAGTAGGCTACACCTTC. Protein: CASRTPVGYTF.

The chain has TRBV29-1 and TRBJ2-3, with 8 bases aligning to TRBD2. V dropped 4 bases and J dropped 4; count of bases not matched to a gene: 7. CDR3 size: 14 residues. The V gene's germline CDR1 is SQVTM and CDR2 ANQGSEA. The CDR3 loop reads CSVVWASGPDTQYF. CDR3 DNA sequence: TGCAGCGTTGTATGGGCTAGCGGGCCAGATACGCAGTATTTT.

This sequence joins TRBV9 and TRBJ1-1, with TRBD1 matching 8 bases. This CDR3 is 14 amino acids long. Per the germline V gene, CDR1 is SGDLS and CDR2 is YYNGEE. After removal of 0 bases from V and 11 bases from J, the junction contained 9 bases not matched to a gene. The CDR3 sequence: CASSVEGQGPTAFF. The DNA of the CDR3 is TGTGCCAGCAGCGTAGAAGGACAGGGCCCAACCGCTTTCTTT.

This chain joins TRBV10-3 and TRBJ1-2; weak D call: TRBD1 (5 bases). Trimming removed 3 bases from V and 4 bases from J, with 9 bases in between. This CDR3 is built from 13 residues. Germline CDR1 and CDR2: ENHRY and SYGVKD. The DNA for the CDR3 is TGTGCCATCAGTGATCAGGGACCCTATGGCTACACCTTC. Protein product: CAISDQGPYGYTF.